Shown below are 8 T cell receptor beta chains from a single sample sequenced in a study of shared clonotypes between healthy human individuals. Generated by immunoSEQ multiplex PCR, the TCRdb table keeps only in-frame clones and is missing some. The sample gives approximately 710,000 clones, about 90% of which show up once; 34% is in the top ten. Sequencing was performed on memory CD8+ T cells from PBMCs. Specified subset: CD45RO+ cells pooled with CCR7-negative TemRA cells. The receptors were gathered from a man younger than 35 in good health. Some clones in this sample may be carry-over from other donors' samples.

This rearrangement joins TRBV28 to TRBJ2-5; 9 positions match TRBD2. The CDR3 consists of 18 residues. Germline V gene sequence: CDR1 MDHEN, CDR2 SYDVKM. With V trimmed by 3 bases and J by 5 bases, 16 bases remained unmatched. CDR3 coding DNA: TGTGCCAGCAGTTTCCCTAGCCAGACCGGGAGCGGGAGGGAGACCCAGTACTTC. Translated, it gives CASSFPSQTGSGRETQYF.

This chain links TRBV28 with TRBJ1-1, with TRBD1 matching over 7 bases. The CDR3 is 16 residues long. Germline V lookup: CDR1 MDHEN, CDR2 SYDVKM. V was clipped by 6 bases and J by 1 base; unmatched bases: 11. The CDR3 spells CASSPPPRQGNTEAFF. The CDR3 region has the DNA TGTGCCAGCAGCCCGCCCCCGAGACAGGGGAACACTGAAGCTTTCTTT.

Worth noting for this clone: Other DNA sequences in this sample translate to the same CDR3. The chain couples TRBV9 to TRBJ2-1, with D hard to call. V was pared by 4 bases and J by 5 bases, with 7 bases between. Germline V CDR1 and CDR2: SGDLS, YYNGEE. The CDR3 spans 12 residues. The chain's CDR3 is CASSPPDNEQFF. The CDR3 DNA follows: TGTGCCAGCAGCCCACCCGACAATGAGCAGTTCTTC.

The chain is built from TRBV19 and TRBJ1-5, with 7 bases fitting TRBD1. V trimming: 2 bases; J trimming: 0 bases; junction bases outside the gene matches: 7. Germline loops: CDR1 LNHDA, CDR2 SQIVND (reference sequence). The CDR3 extends over 17 amino acids. CDR3: CASSINRGLNSNQPQHF. The CDR3 coding sequence is TGTGCCAGTAGTATAAACAGGGGCCTAAATAGCAATCAGCCCCAGCATTTT.

The chain combines TRBV6-5 with TRBJ1-1; D is ambiguous. Trimming removed 0 bases at V and 6 bases at J, with 17 bases between. The CDR3 length is 16 residues. Germline-derived CDR1 and CDR2 are MNHEY and SVGAGI. This CDR3 is CASSYSNTARAPEAFF. The CDR3 DNA follows: TGTGCCAGCAGTTACTCGAATACGGCCCGGGCTCCTGAAGCTTTCTTT.

The chain couples TRBV19 to TRBJ2-1; the match to TRBD1 covers 8 bases. The germline V gene has CDR1 LNHDA and CDR2 SQIVND (reference sequence). With V trimmed by 6 bases and J by 2 bases, 6 bases remained unmatched. The CDR3 has 15 residues. CDR3 residues: CASSFGQGTYNEQFF. The CDR3 DNA is TGTGCCAGTAGCTTTGGACAGGGCACCTACAATGAGCAGTTCTTC.

The rearrangement uses TRBV11-2 and TRBJ1-3; D is perhaps TRBD1 (6 bases). CDR3 length: 17 amino acids. Trimming removed 2 bases from V and 2 bases from J, with 16 bases in between. CDR1 is SGHAT and CDR2 is FQNNGV in the germline V gene. This chain's CDR3 is CASSLRSAGETGNTIYF. CDR3 DNA: TGTGCCAGCAGCTTAAGATCAGCAGGGGAGACTGGAAACACCATATATTTT.

This chain connects TRBV7-9 to TRBJ1-2, with D maybe TRBD1 (6 bases). This CDR3 is 16 amino acids long. V shed 2 bases and J shed 0 bases, with 13 bases lying between them. Germline CDR1 is SEHNR and CDR2 is FQNEAQ (reference sequence). Here the CDR3 DNA reads TGTGCCAGCAGCTTATTCGTGGACAGAGCTAACTATGGCTACACCTTC. Its protein is CASSLFVDRANYGYTF.